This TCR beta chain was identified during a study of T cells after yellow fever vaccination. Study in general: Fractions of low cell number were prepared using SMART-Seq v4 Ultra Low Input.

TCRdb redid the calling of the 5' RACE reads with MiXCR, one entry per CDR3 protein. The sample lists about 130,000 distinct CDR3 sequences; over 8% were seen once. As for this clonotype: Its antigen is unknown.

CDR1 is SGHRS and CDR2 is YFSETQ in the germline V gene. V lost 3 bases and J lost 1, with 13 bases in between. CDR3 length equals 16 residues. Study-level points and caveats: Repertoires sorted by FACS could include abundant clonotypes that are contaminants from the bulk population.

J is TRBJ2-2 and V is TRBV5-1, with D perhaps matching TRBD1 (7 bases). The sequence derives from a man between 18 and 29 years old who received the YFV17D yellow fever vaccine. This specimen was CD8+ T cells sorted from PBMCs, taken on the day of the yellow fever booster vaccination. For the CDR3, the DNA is TGCGCCAGCAGCTCGTCAGGGGGAGGGAACACCGGGGAGCTGTTTTTT. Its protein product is CASSSSGGGNTGELFF.